This TCR beta chain was profiled in a study of early T cells in non-severe SARS-CoV-2 infection. As for the study in general: Chains were unpaired, as sequencing was done on bulk RNA from unsorted whole blood.

The V gene lost 0 bases and the J gene lost 3 bases, with 16 bases spanning the gap. Per the germline V gene, CDR1 is MNHEY and CDR2 is SVGEGT. CDR3 length: 17 amino acids. Tagging with unique molecular identifiers was applied to individual cDNA molecules. TCRdb independently ran MiXCR on the 5' RACE reads; one entry per CDR3 protein. The table lists just under 65,000 distinct CDR3 sequences, approximately 11% of them singletons. Points on this clonotype: Its target is not known.

Broader study findings: VDJdb-based annotation leaned toward anti-spike CD8 responses and missed private and CD4 specificities.

This sequence was found in an adult who was a healthcare worker with PCR-confirmed SARS-CoV-2 infection or an uninfected control (not recorded which). V gene TRBV6-2 or TRBV6-3 combines with J gene TRBJ2-3; D gene uncertain. The sample was whole blood, taken at baseline. CDR3 in amino acids: CASSYSPASYRTDTQYF. Written as DNA, the CDR3 is TGTGCCAGCAGTTACTCGCCAGCCTCCTATCGAACAGATACGCAGTATTTT.